This T cell receptor beta chain was sequenced in a study of blood T cell repertoires in COVID-19. Study-wide background: From the United States, Italy and Spain came samples of acute and convalescent COVID-19.

The CDR3 totals 15 residues. Germline V CDR1 and CDR2: SGDLS, YYNGEE. Trimming left V 4 bases short and J 2 bases short, with 16 bases between. Original data processing: Estimates of nucleated cell counts were drawn from the amplification of reference gene primers. The repertoire was sequenced with immunoSEQ multiplex PCR; TCRdb's copy has only in-frame clones and lacks some. V and J calls and clone size are those listed in that table; D and trimming were worked out from the DNA. This sample has tens of thousands of clones, with around 85% found just once. This clone was seen only once. This receptor was taken from a human donor with acute or convalescent COVID-19. The donor label of this sample is uncertain. V and J are TRBV9 and TRBJ2-7; D possibly corresponds to TRBD2 (6 bases). Sequencing was done on a sample of peripheral blood. The CDR3 region is CASSRSGGRTYEQYF. CDR3 sequence (DNA): TGTGCCAGCAGCCGGTCAGGAGGGCGCACCTACGAGCAGTACTTC. The full variable domain, with the rest looked up from reference TRBV9 and TRBJ2-7, is DSGVTQTPKHLITATGQRVTLRCSPRSGDLSVYWYQQSLDQGLQFLIQYYNGEERAKGNILERFSAQQFPDLHSELNLSSLELGDSALYFCASSRSGGRTYEQYFGPGTRLTVT.